This paragraph covers one T cell receptor (beta chain) sequence. Its cognate antigen is unknown. The sample is drawn from a study of graft-versus-host responses after intestinal transplantation. Whole-study context: Isolated intestinal, liver-intestinal, or multivisceral transplants had been given to the recipients. Every one of the recipients received anti-thymocyte globulin induction and afterwards took tacrolimus and steroids for roughly 3 years.

Clones were sequenced by immunoSEQ multiplex PCR, and TCRdb holds only the in-frame ones, with some missing. This table holds just over 20,000 clones, roughly 89% found once. Whole-study findings and limits: Circulating GvH clones peaking coincided with falling HvG clones soon after transplant. There were GvH clones found in recipient marrow, and some of them appeared first in ileum or blood.

Deletions cut 4 bases from V and 3 bases from J, with 20 bases between. This CDR3 comprises 16 residues. Germline V gene data show CDR1 as SGHRS and CDR2 as YFSETQ. The sequence was collected from a human patient who received an intestinal transplant, so some T cells may come from the graft donor. The chain couples TRBV5-1 to TRBJ2-7, with a possible D match to TRBD2 (5 bases). The sequencing here drew on PBMCs, taken approximately 65 days after intestinal transplantation. Here the CDR3 DNA reads TGCGCCAGCAGCCATTTGGCCGTGGACTTAAACTACGAGCAGTACTTC. Protein product: CASSHLAVDLNYEQYF.